Below, 25 T cell receptor beta chains from the same sample are listed, as sequenced in a study of response to subunit inactivated influenza vaccine. Via MiXCR, TCRdb re-called the RT-PCR reads, giving one row per CDR3 protein. The sample contains hundreds of thousands of distinct CDR3 sequences, 9% to 15% of which appear only once. Here the sequenced sample was non-naive T cells sorted from PBMCs, taken 14 to 15 days before vaccination. The receptors were sampled from a man between 45 and 60 years old who received an inactivated influenza vaccine.

This clonotype has just a few counts. CDR3 sequence (DNA): TGCAGTGCTACCCTGATGGTGACCTACGAGCAGTACTTC. Amino acid sequence: CSATLMVTYEQYF. The V gene is TRBV20-1, the J gene TRBJ2-7; D is uncertain. Trimming removed 4 bases from V and 2 bases from J, with 12 bases in between. The CDR3 extends over 13 amino acids. Germline loops: CDR1 DFQATT, CDR2 SNEGSKA (reference sequence).

This clonotype was seen a few times. V and J are TRBV5-1 and TRBJ1-3, with D possibly being TRBD1 (5 bases). The CDR3 runs 14 residues. The germline V gene has CDR1 SGHRS and CDR2 YFSETQ. Trimming removed 7 bases at V and 0 bases at J, with 11 bases between. The CDR3 loop is CASARQGSGNTIYF. Written as DNA, the CDR3 is TGCGCCAGCGCCCGTCAGGGCTCTGGAAACACCATATATTTT.

This sequence joins TRBV20-1 and TRBJ2-1; 9 positions agree with TRBD2. V gave up 6 bases and J gave up 11 bases; unmatched junction bases: 5. This CDR3 region has 11 residues. CDR1 is DFQATT and CDR2 is SNEGSKA in the germline V gene (reference sequence). In DNA, the CDR3 is TGCAGTGCAAACGGACTAGCGAAGCAGTTCTTC. Protein sequence: CSANGLAKQFF.

As concerns this clonotype: An end of the junction does not agree with germline; a read error may underlie this. V is TRBV6-1 and J is TRBJ2-4; no firm D call. The CDR3 is made up of 15 amino acids. Germline lookup yields CDR1 MNHNS and CDR2 SASEGT. This CDR3 reads CACSLLREAKNIQYF. The CDR3 DNA reads as TGTGCCTGCAGCCTCCTACGAGAAGCCAAAAACATTCAGTACTTC.

The V call is TRBV20-1, the J call TRBJ2-3; 10 bases fit TRBD2. Per germline, CDR1 DFQATT and CDR2 SNEGSKA (reference sequence). The CDR3 is made up of 15 amino acids. V shed 3 bases and J 5 bases; nucleotides not matched to a gene: 8. The CDR3 coding sequence is TGCAGTGCTAGTCCCCTAGCGGGAGTCATAGATACGCAGTATTTT. This sequence encodes CSASPLAGVIDTQYF.

The chain uses TRBV6-5 and TRBJ2-2; the match to TRBD2 covers 11 bases. Germline V lookup: CDR1 MNHEY, CDR2 SVGAGI. The CDR3 sequence is 18 residues long. After removal of 0 bases from V and 6 bases from J, the junction contained 9 bases not matched to a gene. In DNA form, the CDR3 reads TGTGCCAGCAGTTACTCTAGCGGGGGGGCTTTCGTCCCCGGGGAGCTGTTTTTT. Amino acid sequence: CASSYSSGGAFVPGELFF.

This clonotype was seen repeatedly, ten times or more. The chain is built from TRBV29-1 and TRBJ2-1; 8 bases are a match to TRBD1. Germline lookup yields CDR1 SQVTM and CDR2 ANQGSEA. The V segment lost 4 bases and the J segment 9 bases; nucleotides outside the gene matches: 8. The CDR3 has 13 amino acids. The CDR3: CSVVGRGLSEQFF. The CDR3 DNA reads as TGCAGCGTTGTGGGCAGGGGGCTGAGTGAGCAGTTCTTC.

The V and J genes are TRBV7-8 and TRBJ1-5; D unclear. V lost 1 base to trimming and J lost 0 bases, with 7 bases between them. The CDR3 is 15 residues long. Germline V lookup: CDR1 SGHVS, CDR2 FQNEAQ. DNA for the CDR3: TGTGCCAGCAGCTTAGGAGCCTATAGCAATCAGCCCCAGCATTTT. Its protein is CASSLGAYSNQPQHF.

This chain uses TRBV20-1 with TRBJ1-4; D gene uncertain. This CDR3 comprises 14 residues. Trimming pared 1 base from V and 11 bases from J, leaving 17 bases between. Germline lookup yields CDR1 DFQATT and CDR2 SNEGSKA (reference sequence). The CDR3 DNA follows: TGCAGTGCTAGAGTAGAGAGGTTTAGTGGGAAACTGTTTTTT. Translating it yields CSARVERFSGKLFF.

This clonotype was recorded at least ten times. The J gene is TRBJ2-2, the V gene TRBV12-3 or TRBV12-4, with 8 bases matching TRBD1. V shed 6 bases and J 5 bases; nucleotides not matched to a gene: 8. The CDR3 covers 15 residues. The CDR3 DNA is TGTGCCAGCAGCCCCCGGCAGGGGGCAACCGGGGAGCTGTTTTTT. This sequence encodes CASSPRQGATGELFF.

There are many counts of this clonotype. The chain carries TRBV20-1 and TRBJ2-7; D gene ambiguous. CDR1 is DFQATT, CDR2 SNEGSKA, per germline (reference sequence). This CDR3 is built from 11 residues. Between the trimmed V and J ends, which lost 6 bases and 2 bases, there was a span of 8 bases. The CDR3: CSAQDPYEQYF. CDR3 nucleotide sequence: TGCAGTGCGCAAGACCCCTACGAGCAGTACTTC.

The chain joins TRBV18 to TRBJ2-5; D is undetermined. The CDR3 runs to 14 residues. Germline V gives CDR1 KGHSH, CDR2 LQKENI. Trimming cost V 5 bases and J 5 bases, with 15 bases left between them. CDR3 region: CASSTKGGWETQYF. In DNA form, the CDR3 reads TGTGCCAGCTCAACAAAAGGTGGTTGGGAGACCCAGTACTTC.

This chain uses TRBV6-1 with TRBJ2-1; perhaps TRBD1 as D (5 bases). This CDR3 has 17 residues. V was cut by 4 bases and J by 6 bases, with 22 bases left in between. Germline V CDR1 and CDR2: MNHNS, SASEGT. DNA for the CDR3: TGTGCCAGCAGTGTCCAAAGGCCAGGGCCGACTCTCAATGAGCAGTTCTTC. It codes for CASSVQRPGPTLNEQFF.

This clonotype occurred a few times. The chain couples TRBV6-6 to TRBJ1-2, with 9 bases matching TRBD1. The CDR3 has 13 amino acids. V shed 2 bases, J shed 8 bases, and the junction held 3 bases outside the gene matches. Germline CDR1 reads MNHNY; CDR2 reads SVGAGI (reference sequence). CDR3 sequence reads: CASSYGTGKGYTF. The CDR3 region has the DNA TGTGCCAGCAGTTACGGGACAGGGAAGGGCTACACCTTC.

V usage is TRBV15 and J usage is TRBJ2-5, with TRBD2 identical over 7 bases. CDR3 length: 15 amino acids. After removal of 1 base from V and 4 bases from J, the junction contained 6 bases not matched to a gene. Per the germline V gene, CDR1 is LNHNV and CDR2 is YYDKDF (reference sequence). CDR3 amino acids: CATSRGDGGSETQYF. CDR3 in DNA: TGTGCCACCAGCAGAGGGGACGGGGGGTCAGAGACCCAGTACTTC.

This clonotype was detected ten times or more. This sequence joins TRBV28 and TRBJ2-3, with D perhaps matching TRBD1 (5 bases). The CDR3 sequence is 15 residues long. Trimming took 6 bases from V and 0 from J, leaving 13 bases between them. In germline, CDR1 is MDHEN, CDR2 SYDVKM. In DNA, the CDR3 is TGTGCCAGCAGATACAGGACCTCTAGCACAGATACGCAGTATTTT. Translation: CASRYRTSSTDTQYF.

This clonotype was seen ten or more times. The chain joins TRBV2 to TRBJ2-7, with 8 bases that match TRBD1. The CDR3 contains 12 residues. J gave up 7 bases and V 7 bases, and 6 bases lay outside the gene matches. Germline loops: CDR1 SNHLY, CDR2 FYNNEI. The CDR3 bases are TGTGCCAGCATGCAGGGGGCTGAGGAGCAGTACTTC. The encoded protein is CASMQGAEEQYF. Supplemented by reference TRBV2 and TRBJ2-7, the full variable domain reads EPEVTQTPSHQVTQMGQEVILRCVPISNHLYFYWYRQILGQKVEFLVSFYNNEISEKSEIFDDQFSVERPDGSNFTLKIRSTKLEDSAMYFCASMQGAEEQYFGPGTRLTVT.

The table lists this clonotype with many counts. The chain couples TRBV10-3 to TRBJ2-3; 7 bases are shared with TRBD2. The CDR3 consists of 11 residues. CDR1 is ENHRY and CDR2 is SYGVKD in the germline V gene. The ends lost 10 bases at V and 4 bases at J; junction bases unmatched: 2. In nucleotides, the CDR3 is TGTGCCACCGGGAGGTCAGATACGCAGTATTTT. It yields the protein CATGRSDTQYF.

This clonotype occurred a few times. The chain joins TRBV6-2 or TRBV6-3 to TRBJ2-1; TRBD2 matches 12 bases. CDR3 size: 17 residues. The junction had 6 bases not matched to a gene; V was cut back by 2 bases and J by 4 bases. CDR1 is MNHEY, CDR2 SVGEGT, per germline. The DNA for the CDR3 is TGTGCCAGCAGTTACCCCGGGACTAGCGGGTGGTACAATGAGCAGTTCTTC. It specifies CASSYPGTSGWYNEQFF.

The table lists this clonotype with many counts. The chain links TRBV27 to TRBJ2-6, with no clear D. In germline, CDR1 is MNHEY, CDR2 SMNVEV (reference sequence). The CDR3 is 14 residues long. Trimming stripped 0 bases from V and 4 bases from J, with 4 bases between. The CDR3, as DNA: TGTGCCAGCAGTTTATCGGCCGGGGCCAACGTCCTGACTTTC. This encodes CASSLSAGANVLTF.

V is TRBV6-2 or TRBV6-3 and J is TRBJ2-5; TRBD2 matches 10 bases. With V trimmed by 7 bases and J by 5 bases, 4 bases remained unmatched. Germline CDR1 MNHEY, CDR2 SVGEGT. The CDR3 is 13 residues long. The CDR3 loop is CASKLAGDETQYF. CDR3 nucleotide sequence: TGTGCCAGCAAGCTAGCGGGGGATGAGACCCAGTACTTC.

The chain has TRBV18 and TRBJ1-6; 11 bases agree with TRBD1. J was trimmed by 7 bases and V by 3 bases; bases with no gene match: 2. Germline V gene data show CDR1 as KGHSH and CDR2 as LQKENI. This CDR3 has 15 amino acids. The CDR3 bases are TGTGCCAGCTCACCCGGACAGGGGGCGAATTCACCCCTCCACTTT. The encoded protein is CASSPGQGANSPLHF.

The J gene is TRBJ2-7, the V gene TRBV7-2, with 7 bases lining up with TRBD2. V gave up 5 bases and J gave up 6 bases; unmatched junction bases: 7. The CDR3 covers 13 residues. The V gene's germline CDR1 is SGHTA and CDR2 FQGNSA. The CDR3 DNA reads TGTGCCAGCAGCCCGGTTTGGGAGGGCGAGCAGTACTTC. It specifies CASSPVWEGEQYF.

V gene TRBV7-9 combines with J gene TRBJ2-3; D uncertain. CDR1 and CDR2 (germline): SEHNR, FQNEAQ (reference sequence). V lost 4 bases and J lost 3, with 11 bases in between. CDR3 length: 14 residues. This CDR3 reads CASSSRTLTDTQYF. For the CDR3, the DNA is TGTGCCAGCAGCTCTCGGACCCTGACAGATACGCAGTATTTT.

This clonotype was observed many times. J is TRBJ1-6 and V is TRBV7-2; TRBD1 is a possible D gene (5 bases). Between the trimmed V and J ends, which lost 1 base and 6 bases, there was a span of 10 bases. Germline lookup yields CDR1 SGHTA and CDR2 FQGNSA. The CDR3 is made up of 15 amino acids. For the CDR3, the DNA is TGTGCCAGCAGCTTAGATCGACAGCTTAATTCACCCCTCCACTTT. Translation gives CASSLDRQLNSPLHF.